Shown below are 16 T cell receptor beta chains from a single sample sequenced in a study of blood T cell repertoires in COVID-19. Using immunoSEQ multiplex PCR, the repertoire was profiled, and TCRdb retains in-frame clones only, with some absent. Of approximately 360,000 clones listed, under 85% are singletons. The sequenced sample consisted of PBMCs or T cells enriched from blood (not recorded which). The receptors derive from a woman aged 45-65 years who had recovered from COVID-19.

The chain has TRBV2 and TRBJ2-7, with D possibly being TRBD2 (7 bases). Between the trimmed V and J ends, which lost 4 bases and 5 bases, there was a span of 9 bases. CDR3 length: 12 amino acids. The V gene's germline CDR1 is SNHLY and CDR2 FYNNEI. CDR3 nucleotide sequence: TGTGCCAGCAGTGTCGGGGGGCACGAGCAGTACTTC. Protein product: CASSVGGHEQYF.

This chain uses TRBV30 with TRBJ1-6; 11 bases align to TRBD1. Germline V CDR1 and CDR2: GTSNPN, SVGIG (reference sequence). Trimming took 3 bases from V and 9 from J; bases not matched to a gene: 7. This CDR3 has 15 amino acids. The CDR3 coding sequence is TGTGCCTGGAGCCTAAGGGGACAGGGGGGTTCACCCCTCCACTTT. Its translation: CAWSLRGQGGSPLHF.

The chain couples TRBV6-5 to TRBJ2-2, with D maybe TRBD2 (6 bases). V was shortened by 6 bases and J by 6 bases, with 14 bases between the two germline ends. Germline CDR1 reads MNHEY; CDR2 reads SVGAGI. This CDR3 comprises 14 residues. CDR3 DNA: TGTGCCAGCAGCCGACTAGTTACCTCCGGGGAGCTGTTTTTT. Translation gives CASSRLVTSGELFF.

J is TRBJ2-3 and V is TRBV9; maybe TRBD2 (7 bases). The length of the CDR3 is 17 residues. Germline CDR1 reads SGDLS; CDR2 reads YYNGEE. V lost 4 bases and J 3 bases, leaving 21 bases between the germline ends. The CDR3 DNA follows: TGTGCCAGCAGCCAAGGGGGGACCCCCGGGGGGACAGATACGCAGTATTTT. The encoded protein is CASSQGGTPGGTDTQYF.

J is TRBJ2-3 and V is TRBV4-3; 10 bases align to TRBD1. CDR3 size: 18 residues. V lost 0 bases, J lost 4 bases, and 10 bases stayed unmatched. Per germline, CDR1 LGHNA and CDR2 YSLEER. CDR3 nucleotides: TGCGCCAGCAGCCAAGATTTTTCTGGGACAGGGGTTTCAGATACGCAGTATTTT. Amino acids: CASSQDFSGTGVSDTQYF.

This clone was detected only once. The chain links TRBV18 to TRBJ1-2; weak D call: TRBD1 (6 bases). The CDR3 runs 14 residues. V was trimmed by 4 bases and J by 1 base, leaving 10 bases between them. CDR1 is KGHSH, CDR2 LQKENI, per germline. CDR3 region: CASSHTGNNYGYTF. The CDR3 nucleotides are TGTGCCAGCTCACACACAGGGAATAACTATGGCTACACCTTC.

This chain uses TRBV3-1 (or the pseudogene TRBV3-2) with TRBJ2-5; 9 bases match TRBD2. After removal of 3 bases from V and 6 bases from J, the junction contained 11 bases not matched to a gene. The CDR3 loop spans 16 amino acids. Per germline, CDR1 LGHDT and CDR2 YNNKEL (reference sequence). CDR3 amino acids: CASSHSGTSSRKTQYF. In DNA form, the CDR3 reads TGTGCCAGCAGCCATTCTGGGACTAGCAGTCGGAAGACCCAGTACTTC.

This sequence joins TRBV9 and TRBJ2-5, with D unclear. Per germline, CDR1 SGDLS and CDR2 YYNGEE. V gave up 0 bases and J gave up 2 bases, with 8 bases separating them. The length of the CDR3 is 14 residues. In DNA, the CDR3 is TGTGCCAGCAGCGTAGGGTCCGGGCAAGAGACCCAGTACTTC. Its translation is CASSVGSGQETQYF.

The chain's CDR3 is CASSEGLAGGYETQYF. CDR3 bases: TGTGCCAGCAGTGAGGGGCTAGCGGGAGGTTATGAGACCCAGTACTTC. The rearrangement joins TRBV6-1 to TRBJ2-5; the match to TRBD2 covers 11 bases. With V trimmed by 3 bases and J by 5 bases, 8 bases remained unmatched. CDR3 length equals 16 residues. CDR1 is MNHNS and CDR2 is SASEGT in the germline V gene.

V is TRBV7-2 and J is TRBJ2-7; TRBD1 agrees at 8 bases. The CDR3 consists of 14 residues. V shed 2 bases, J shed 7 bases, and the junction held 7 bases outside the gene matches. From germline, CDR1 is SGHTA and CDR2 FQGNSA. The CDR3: CASSLRAGGEEQYF. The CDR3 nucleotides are TGTGCCAGCAGCTTAAGGGCAGGGGGCGAAGAGCAGTACTTC.

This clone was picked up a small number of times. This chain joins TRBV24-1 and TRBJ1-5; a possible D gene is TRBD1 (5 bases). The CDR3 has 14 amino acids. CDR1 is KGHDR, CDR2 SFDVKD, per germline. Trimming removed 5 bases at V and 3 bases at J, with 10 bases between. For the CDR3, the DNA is TGTGCCACCAGTGGACGGGGGATCAATCAGCCCCAGCATTTT. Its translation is CATSGRGINQPQHF.

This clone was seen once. In DNA, the CDR3 is TGCGCCAGCAGCCAAGACTTACTAGCGGGAGGGAGGAATGAGCAGTTCTTC. Its protein is CASSQDLLAGGRNEQFF. The rearrangement joins TRBV4-3 to TRBJ2-1; 13 bases agree with TRBD2. Germline assignment: CDR1 LGHNA and CDR2 YSLEER. This CDR3 contains 17 residues. V lost 0 bases and J lost 7; bases outside the gene matches: 6.

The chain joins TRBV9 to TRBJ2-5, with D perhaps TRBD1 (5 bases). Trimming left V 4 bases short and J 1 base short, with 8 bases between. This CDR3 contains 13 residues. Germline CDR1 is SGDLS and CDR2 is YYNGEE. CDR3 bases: TGTGCCAGCAGCCCAGGGTTCCAAGAGACCCAGTACTTC. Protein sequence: CASSPGFQETQYF.

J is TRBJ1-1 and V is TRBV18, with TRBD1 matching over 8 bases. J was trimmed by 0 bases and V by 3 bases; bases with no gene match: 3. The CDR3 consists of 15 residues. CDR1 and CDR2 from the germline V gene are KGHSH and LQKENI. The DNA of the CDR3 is TGTGCCAGCTCACCGCTGACAGGGGTGAACACTGAAGCTTTCTTT. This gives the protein CASSPLTGVNTEAFF. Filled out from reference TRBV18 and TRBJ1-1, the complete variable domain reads NAGVMQNPRHLVRRRGQEARLRCSPMKGHSHVYWYRQLPEEGLKFMVYLQKENIIDESGMPKERFSAEFPKEGPSILRIQQVVRGDSAAYFCASSPLTGVNTEAFFGQGTRLTVV.

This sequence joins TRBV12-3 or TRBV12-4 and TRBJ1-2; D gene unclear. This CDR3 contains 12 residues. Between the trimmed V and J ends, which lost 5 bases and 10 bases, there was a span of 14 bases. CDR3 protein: CASSPLPGSYTF. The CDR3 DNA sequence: TGTGCCAGCAGTCCACTCCCGGGGTCCTACACCTTC.

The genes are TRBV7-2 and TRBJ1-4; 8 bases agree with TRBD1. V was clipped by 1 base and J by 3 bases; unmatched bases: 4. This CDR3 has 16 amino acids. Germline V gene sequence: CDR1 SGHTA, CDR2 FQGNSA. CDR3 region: CASSLGTGRPNEKLFF. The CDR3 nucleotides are TGTGCCAGCAGCTTAGGGACAGGGCGACCTAATGAAAAACTGTTTTTT.